The present T cell receptor beta chain was sequenced within a study of blood T cell repertoires in COVID-19. The repertoire was sequenced with immunoSEQ multiplex PCR; TCRdb's copy has only in-frame clones and lacks some. In the table there are more than 150,000 clones, about 81% of which are singletons. Trimming took 4 bases from V and 2 from J; bases not matched to a gene: 4. Germline V gene lookup returns CDR1 LGHNA and CDR2 YSLEER. The CDR3 totals 15 residues. Material for sequencing was peripheral blood. The chain links TRBV4-3 to TRBJ2-7; 11 positions agree with TRBD2. This receptor was taken from a young man with active or convalescent COVID-19. The CDR3 nucleotides read TGCGCCAGCAGCCCAGGGACTAGCGGCACCTACGAGCAGTACTTC. The encoded protein is CASSPGTSGTYEQYF.